This passage covers 11 T cell receptor beta chains from one sample sequenced in a study of cytomegalovirus exposure and HLA in healthy donors. PCR involved 60 Vbeta and 13 Jbeta primers. Sequenced by immunoSEQ multiplex PCR; TCRdb stores in-frame clones only, minus some. The table lists 65,000 to 90,000 clones, approximately 80% of them singletons. The sequenced sample was PBMCs. The receptors come from a man aged 35 to 55 in good health and CMV-seronegative.

The rearrangement uses TRBV7-3 and TRBJ2-1, with TRBD2 matching over 12 bases. The CDR3 runs 15 residues. Trimming removed 5 bases from V and 6 bases from J; junction bases left unmatched: 5. Germline-derived CDR1 and CDR2 are SGHTA and FQGTGA. The CDR3 sequence is CASSRRTSGVNEQFF. The CDR3 coding sequence is TGTGCCAGCAGCCGGAGGACTAGCGGGGTCAATGAGCAGTTCTTC. Looking up the rest from reference TRBV7-3 and TRBJ2-1 gives the full variable domain: GAGVSQTPSNKVTEKGKYVELRCDPISGHTALYWYRQSLGQGPEFLIYFQGTGAADDSGLPNDRFFAVRPEGSVSTLKIQRTERGDSAVYLCASSRRTSGVNEQFFGPGTRLTVL.

This chain connects TRBV10-2 to TRBJ1-6; D is possibly TRBD1 (6 bases). There are 16 residues in the CDR3. Per germline, CDR1 WSHSY and CDR2 SAAADI. Deletions cut 0 bases from V and 2 bases from J, with 8 bases between. CDR3 nucleotides: TGCGCCAGCAGTGAGTCTCAGGGGACCTATAATTCACCCCTCCACTTT. Translated, it gives CASSESQGTYNSPLHF.

This sequence joins TRBV5-5 and TRBJ2-7; maybe TRBD1 (6 bases). There are 15 residues in the CDR3. The germline CDR1 and CDR2 sequences are SGHKS and YYEKEE (reference sequence). V was pared by 5 bases and J by 4 bases, with 19 bases between. The CDR3 coding sequence is TGTGCCAGCAGGATACTACAGGGACCTGGGTACGAGCAGTACTTC. Amino acid sequence: CASRILQGPGYEQYF.

V usage is TRBV30 and J usage is TRBJ1-1; 7 bases agree with TRBD1. The CDR3 spans 14 residues. Per the germline V gene, CDR1 is GTSNPN and CDR2 is SVGIG (reference sequence). With 2 bases clipped from V and 5 bases from J, the junction kept 8 bases outside the gene matches. This CDR3 is CAWSPQQGMTEAFF. The CDR3 coding sequence is TGTGCCTGGAGTCCCCAACAGGGGATGACTGAAGCTTTCTTT.

The V and J genes are TRBV7-9 and TRBJ2-7; TRBD2 is a possible D gene (7 bases). Trimming removed 3 bases at V and 7 bases at J, with 16 bases between. This CDR3 comprises 14 residues. The germline gives CDR1 SEHNR, CDR2 FQNEAQ (reference sequence). CDR3 sequence reads: CASSLGGRTEEQYF. CDR3 nucleotide sequence: TGTGCCAGCAGCTTGGGGGGGCGGACGGAGGAGCAGTACTTC.

The chain joins TRBV19 to TRBJ2-1; the D is unclear. Germline V CDR1 and CDR2: LNHDA, SQIVND (reference sequence). The CDR3 runs 14 residues. Trimming pared 5 bases from V and 0 bases from J, leaving 8 bases between. In DNA, the CDR3 is TGTGCCAGTAGTTACGCTATCTCCTACAATGAGCAGTTCTTC. Residues: CASSYAISYNEQFF.

The gene calls are TRBV7-6 and TRBJ2-2; 7 nucleotides agree with TRBD2. The CDR3 consists of 16 residues. The ends lost 0 bases at V and 1 base at J; junction bases unmatched: 2. Germline CDR1 reads SGHVS; CDR2 reads FNYEAQ. CDR3 protein: CASSLAGGVNTGELFF. The CDR3 coding sequence is TGTGCCAGCAGCTTAGCGGGGGGGGTGAACACCGGGGAGCTGTTTTTT.

The chain links TRBV5-4 to TRBJ1-2, with 8 bases lining up with TRBD1. CDR1 is SGHNT, CDR2 YYREEE, per germline (reference sequence). The junction had 1 base not matched to a gene; V was cut back by 0 bases and J by 6 bases. This CDR3 comprises 13 residues. The CDR3 DNA reads TGTGCCAGCAGCTTGGCACAGGGGGATGGCTACACCTTC. Residues: CASSLAQGDGYTF.

The genes are TRBV18 and TRBJ1-1; 8 bases agree with TRBD1. The germline V gene encodes CDR1 KGHSH and CDR2 LQKENI. The CDR3 totals 15 residues. After removal of 3 bases from V and 7 bases from J, the junction contained 10 bases not matched to a gene. CDR3 nucleotide sequence: TGTGCCAGCTCACCCGGGACAGGCATCCGAGTTGAAGCTTTCTTT. This sequence encodes CASSPGTGIRVEAFF.

J is TRBJ1-4 and V is TRBV6-5, with 8 bases that match TRBD1. The CDR3 has 13 amino acids. J lost 7 bases, V lost 6 bases, and 4 bases had no gene match. CDR1 is MNHEY, CDR2 SVGAGI, per germline. This chain's CDR3 is CASSLDRVEKLFF. In DNA form, the CDR3 reads TGTGCCAGCAGCCTGGACAGGGTTGAAAAACTGTTTTTT.

The chain recombines TRBV5-1 with TRBJ2-2; D might be TRBD1 (6 bases). CDR3 length: 17 residues. Germline assignment: CDR1 SGHRS and CDR2 YFSETQ. The V gene lost 2 bases and the J gene lost 1 base, with 15 bases spanning the gap. This chain's CDR3 is CASSLPGHEVNTGELFF. CDR3 DNA sequence: TGCGCCAGCAGCTTACCGGGACATGAGGTGAACACCGGGGAGCTGTTTTTT.